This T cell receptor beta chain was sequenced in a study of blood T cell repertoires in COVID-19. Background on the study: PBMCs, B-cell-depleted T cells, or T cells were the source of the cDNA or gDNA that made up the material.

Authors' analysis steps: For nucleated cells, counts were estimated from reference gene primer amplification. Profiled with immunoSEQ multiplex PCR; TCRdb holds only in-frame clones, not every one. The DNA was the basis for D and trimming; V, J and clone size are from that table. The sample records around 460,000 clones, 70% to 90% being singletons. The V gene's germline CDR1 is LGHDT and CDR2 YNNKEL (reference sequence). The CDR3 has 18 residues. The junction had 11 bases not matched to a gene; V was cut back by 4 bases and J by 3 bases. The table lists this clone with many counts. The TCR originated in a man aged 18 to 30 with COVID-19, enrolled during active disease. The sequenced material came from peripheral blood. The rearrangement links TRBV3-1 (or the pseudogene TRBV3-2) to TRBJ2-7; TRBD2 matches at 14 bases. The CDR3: CASSRIPGLAGDFYEQYF. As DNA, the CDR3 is TGTGCCAGCAGCCGAATCCCGGGACTAGCGGGGGACTTCTACGAGCAGTACTTC.